These 30 T cell receptor beta chains came from one sample sequenced in a study of blood T cells in healthy people across ages. Primed by a sample-barcoded 5' primer and a J-beta primer mix, a second PCR proceeded for 7 to 11 cycles. From the 5' RACE reads, TCRdb called clonotypes with MiXCR, one entry per CDR3 protein. The sample contains around 1,900,000 distinct CDR3 sequences, 30% to 40% of which appear only once. Sequencing was carried out using blood. The receptors were gathered from a human donor in good health.

A remark on this clonotype: One junction end disagrees with the germline gene, perhaps due to a read error. The chain couples TRBV7-3 to TRBJ2-1, with TRBD1 as a possible D gene (5 bases). The CDR3 runs 13 residues. Germline V lookup: CDR1 SGHTA, CDR2 FQGTGA. The CDR3 loop is CASSVGPDNKQFF. The CDR3 nucleotides read TGTGCCAGCAGCGTAGGGCCGGACAATAAGCAGTTCTTC. Looking up the rest from reference TRBV7-3 and TRBJ2-1 gives the full variable domain: GAGVSQTPSNKVTEKGKYVELRCDPISGHTALYWYRQSLGQGPEFLIYFQGTGAADDSGLPNDRFFAVRPEGSVSTLKIQRTERGDSAVYLCASSVGPDNKQFFGPGTRLTVL.

Regarding this clonotype: At one end, the junction sequence differs from germline, possibly due to a read error. CDR3 nucleotides: TGCCGTGCTAAGCAACAGGGGCGCCCAGATACGCAGTATTTT. Translation: CRAKQQGRPDTQYF. The chain links TRBV20-1 to TRBJ2-3; 7 nucleotides align to TRBD1. The CDR3 runs 14 residues. Germline CDR1 and CDR2: DFQATT and SNEGSKA (reference sequence).

J is TRBJ2-6 and V is TRBV5-1, with 7 bases matching TRBD1. This CDR3 contains 15 residues. Germline CDR1 and CDR2: SGHRS and YFSETQ. Trimming took 4 bases from V and 4 from J; bases not matched to a gene: 5. CDR3 nucleotide sequence: TGCGCCAGCAGCATACAGGGGTTAGGGGCCAACGTCCTGACTTTC. Amino acids: CASSIQGLGANVLTF.

As to this clonotype: The germline gene is not matched at one end of the junction; a read error may be the cause. The chain combines TRBV5-1 with TRBJ1-2, with D perhaps TRBD1 (6 bases). Germline V gene lookup returns CDR1 SGHRS and CDR2 YFSETQ. This CDR3 is built from 17 residues. CDR3 in amino acids: CASRMSGGAEKNYGCTF. For the CDR3, the DNA is TGCGCCAGCAGGATGTCCGGGGGCGCGGAGAAGAACTATGGCTGCACCTTC.

Only a few counts were recorded for this clonotype. The chain uses TRBV11-1 and TRBJ2-7; 7 nucleotides match TRBD1. Germline-derived CDR1 and CDR2 are SGHAT and FQDESV (reference sequence). The CDR3 is made up of 13 amino acids. The V segment lost 3 bases and the J segment 5 bases; nucleotides outside the gene matches: 4. CDR3 amino acids: CASSFLQGNEQYF. For the CDR3, the DNA is TGTGCCAGCAGCTTTTTACAGGGGAACGAGCAGTACTTC.

The chain recombines TRBV5-6 with TRBJ2-5, with D possibly matching TRBD2 (5 bases). The CDR3 is 13 residues long. Germline CDR1 SGHDT, CDR2 YYEEEE. The V end was cut by 6 bases, the J end by 1 base, with 10 bases between. The CDR3 sequence: CASTSGIQETQYF. CDR3 DNA sequence: TGTGCCAGCACCTCGGGGATCCAAGAGACCCAGTACTTC.

Note on this clonotype: The junction differs from germline at one of its ends, possibly a read error. The genes are TRBV7-9 and TRBJ2-1; no reliable D call. The germline V gene encodes CDR1 SEHNR and CDR2 FQNEAQ (reference sequence). The CDR3 runs 11 residues. DNA of the CDR3: TGTGCCAACAGCTTAGGATGGGAGCAGTTCTTC. Protein sequence: CANSLGWEQFF. The full variable domain, rest sourced from reference TRBV7-9 and TRBJ2-1, is DTGVSQNPRHKITKRGQNVTFRCDPISEHNRLYWYRQTLGQGPEFLTYFQNEAQLEKSRLLSDRFSAERPKGSFSTLEIQRTEQGDSAMYLCANSLGWEQFFGPGTRLTVL.

The chain is built from TRBV12-3 or TRBV12-4 and TRBJ1-6; TRBD1 is a possible D gene (6 bases). The CDR3 consists of 15 residues. V was cut by 5 bases and J by 9 bases, with 17 bases left in between. CDR3 sequence reads: CASSLGGSGGSPLHF. CDR3 in DNA: TGTGCCAGCAGTCTAGGGGGGTCAGGTGGTTCACCCCTCCACTTT.

The chain uses TRBV29-1 and TRBJ2-5; TRBD2 is a possible D gene (6 bases). Per the germline V gene, CDR1 is SQVTM and CDR2 is ANQGSEA. This CDR3 is 13 amino acids long. Trimming cost V 4 bases and J 0 bases, with 9 bases left between them. CDR3 loop: CSVGGVNQETQYF. The DNA of the CDR3 is TGCAGCGTTGGGGGGGTTAACCAAGAGACCCAGTACTTC.

This clonotype showed up just once. The rearrangement uses TRBV5-1 and TRBJ2-2, with D uncertain. Germline V gene lookup returns CDR1 SGHRS and CDR2 YFSETQ. The CDR3 loop spans 14 amino acids. The V end lost 0 bases, the J end lost 4 bases, and 7 bases lay between the germline ends. The chain's CDR3 is CASSLEDTTGELFF. The CDR3 DNA follows: TGCGCCAGCAGCTTGGAAGACACCACCGGGGAGCTGTTTTTT.

On this clonotype itself: It may be a read error: a sequence one base away is much more abundant. V usage is TRBV2 and J usage is TRBJ2-2; D gene ambiguous. CDR3 length: 13 amino acids. V lost 7 bases and J lost 4, with 10 bases in between. Germline-derived CDR1 and CDR2 are SNHLY and FYNNEI. CDR3 sequence reads: CASMRLTTGELFF. The CDR3 DNA sequence: TGTGCCAGCATGAGGCTCACCACCGGGGAGCTGTTTTTT.

This sequence joins TRBV6-5 and TRBJ2-4; 7 nucleotides align to TRBD1. The CDR3 loop spans 13 amino acids. The V gene's germline CDR1 is MNHEY and CDR2 SVGAGI. V shed 5 bases and J 8 bases; nucleotides not matched to a gene: 6. DNA of the CDR3: TGTGCCAGCAGTCAGACAGGGCGGCACATTCAGTACTTC. This sequence encodes CASSQTGRHIQYF.

This clonotype was recorded a few times. The CDR3 loop reads CASSSGPPAANQPQHF. In nucleotides, the CDR3 is TGCGCCAGCAGCTCTGGGCCTCCCGCGGCCAATCAGCCCCAGCATTTT. The chain uses TRBV5-1 and TRBJ1-5; D gene unclear. The V end was cut by 3 bases, the J end by 3 bases, with 16 bases between. The CDR3 is 16 amino acids. The germline CDR1 and CDR2 sequences are SGHRS and YFSETQ.

This clonotype occurred a few times. The V gene is TRBV9, the J gene TRBJ1-6; D is perhaps TRBD1 (6 bases). Germline assignment: CDR1 SGDLS and CDR2 YYNGEE. The length of the CDR3 is 13 residues. V was cut by 5 bases and J by 11 bases, with 14 bases left in between. The CDR3 sequence is CASSAGVGAPLHF. DNA of the CDR3: TGTGCCAGCAGTGCAGGGGTTGGAGCACCCCTCCACTTT.

This clonotype was detected many times. CDR3 DNA: TGTGCCAGCAGCCCTCTCCCCGGTTTTCGGGACATTCAGTACTTC. Protein: CASSPLPGFRDIQYF. The chain joins TRBV11-1 to TRBJ2-4; D is undetermined. V lost 5 bases and J lost 8, with 19 bases in between. The CDR3 sequence is 15 residues long. Germline values: CDR1 SGHAT, CDR2 FQDESV (reference sequence).

The CDR3 sequence: CASSALGLSGGWQFF. The CDR3 DNA reads TGTGCCAGCAGCGCCCTAGGGCTATCCGGGGGGTGGCAGTTCTTC. The chain uses TRBV9 and TRBJ2-1, with 7 bases aligning to TRBD2. This CDR3 has 15 amino acids. Germline values: CDR1 SGDLS, CDR2 YYNGEE. Unmatched junction bases numbered 15, after V lost 3 bases and J lost 12 bases.

The chain uses TRBV4-2 and TRBJ1-4, with 9 bases identical to TRBD1. Germline CDR1 is LGHNA and CDR2 is YNFKEQ. The CDR3 totals 18 residues. J gave up 8 bases and V 2 bases, and 15 bases lay outside the gene matches. The CDR3 sequence: CASSQMTGGSGGVEKLFF. The CDR3 DNA reads TGTGCCAGCAGCCAAATGACAGGGGGGTCCGGGGGCGTCGAAAAACTGTTTTTT.

This chain connects TRBV27 to TRBJ1-2, with D perhaps matching TRBD1 (6 bases). Trimming cost V 3 bases and J 5 bases, with 10 bases left between them. This CDR3 is 13 amino acids long. Per the germline V gene, CDR1 is MNHEY and CDR2 is SMNVEV (reference sequence). CDR3 in amino acids: CASSFEGGYGYTF. The CDR3 nucleotides are TGTGCCAGCAGTTTTGAAGGGGGGTATGGCTACACCTTC.

The V gene is TRBV3-1, the J gene TRBJ1-1; D perhaps matches TRBD1 (5 bases). This CDR3 is built from 13 residues. Between the trimmed V and J ends, which lost 0 bases and 9 bases, there was a span of 11 bases. CDR1 is LGHDT, CDR2 YNNKEL, per germline (reference sequence). The CDR3 sequence: CASSQEGLAQAFF. Written as DNA, the CDR3 is TGTGCCAGCAGCCAAGAGGGACTGGCTCAAGCTTTCTTT.

This chain links TRBV27 with TRBJ2-3; D perhaps matches TRBD2 (5 bases). Trimming took 6 bases from V and 0 from J, leaving 13 bases between them. This CDR3 is built from 15 residues. Germline lookup yields CDR1 MNHEY and CDR2 SMNVEV (reference sequence). The CDR3 coding sequence is TGTGCCAGCAGCCCCGCGAGGGCAAGCACAGATACGCAGTATTTT. It is translated as CASSPARASTDTQYF.

The chain is built from TRBV12-5 and TRBJ1-5, with no clear D. CDR1 is LGHNT and CDR2 is FRNRAP in the germline V gene. With 3 bases removed from V and 3 bases from J, the gap between germline ends came to 12 bases. CDR3 length: 15 residues. The CDR3 loop is CASGFRSGPNQPQHF. The DNA of the CDR3 is TGTGCTAGTGGTTTCAGGTCAGGTCCCAATCAGCCCCAGCATTTT.

The sample holds many counts of this clonotype. V gene TRBV11-2 combines with J gene TRBJ2-7; D gene unclear. Germline CDR1 is SGHAT and CDR2 is FQNNGV. V was clipped by 0 bases and J by 1 base, with 4 bases between them. The CDR3 loop spans 13 amino acids. The CDR3 DNA reads as TGTGCCAGCAGCTTAGAACATTCCTACGAGCAGTACTTC. As protein: CASSLEHSYEQYF. The variable domain in full, with the rest retrieved from reference TRBV11-2 and TRBJ2-7, is EAGVAQSPRYKIIEKRQSVAFWCNPISGHATLYWYQQILGQGPKLLIQFQNNGVVDDSQLPKDRFSAERLKGVDSTLKIQPAKLEDSAVYLCASSLEHSYEQYFGPGTRLTVT.

The chain recombines TRBV27 with TRBJ2-1; 8 bases fit TRBD2. This CDR3 comprises 17 residues. V lost 0 bases and J lost 1; bases outside the gene matches: 5. Germline assignment: CDR1 MNHEY and CDR2 SMNVEV (reference sequence). The DNA of the CDR3 is TGTGCCAGCAGTTTATCGGGAAGCGGGGGATCCTACAATGAGCAGTTCTTC. It codes for CASSLSGSGGSYNEQFF.

At least ten counts were recorded for this clonotype. This chain connects TRBV2 to TRBJ2-4, with 8 bases aligning to TRBD1. This CDR3 contains 12 residues. J was trimmed by 6 bases and V by 6 bases; bases with no gene match: 1. Looked up from germline, CDR1 is SNHLY and CDR2 is FYNNEI. The CDR3 region has the DNA TGTGCCAGCAGAGACAGGGGAAACATTCAGTACTTC. This translates into CASRDRGNIQYF.

The rearrangement uses TRBV6-1 and TRBJ2-1; a possible D gene is TRBD2 (6 bases). V was shortened by 6 bases and J by 6 bases, with 15 bases between the two germline ends. This CDR3 has 14 residues. CDR1 and CDR2 (germline): MNHNS, SASEGT. As DNA, the CDR3 is TGTGCCAGCAGAGGAGGGAACGGCCGCAATGAGCAGTTCTTC. Translation gives CASRGGNGRNEQFF.

The rearrangement joins TRBV28 to TRBJ1-2, with 12 bases aligning to TRBD1. After removal of 8 bases from V and 8 bases from J, the junction contained 15 bases not matched to a gene. Germline-derived CDR1 and CDR2 are MDHEN and SYDVKM. The CDR3 spans 16 residues. CDR3 DNA sequence: TGTGCCAGCGTCGGGACAGGGGGCGCATTGGTCGACGGCTACACCTTC. This sequence encodes CASVGTGGALVDGYTF.

This chain links TRBV7-2 with TRBJ1-6, with 8 bases matching TRBD1. This CDR3 spans 15 amino acids. The germline V gene has CDR1 SGHTA and CDR2 FQGNSA. V trimming: 1 base; J trimming: 14 bases; junction bases outside the gene matches: 10. The CDR3 spells CASSLDGQGLMALHF. CDR3 in DNA: TGTGCCAGCAGCTTAGATGGACAGGGTTTGATGGCCCTCCACTTT. The full variable domain, in which reference TRBV7-2 and TRBJ1-6 provide the parts outside the CDR3, is GAGVSQSPSNKVTEKGKDVELRCDPISGHTALYWYRQSLGQGLEFLIYFQGNSAPDKSGLPSDRFSAERTGGSVSTLTIQRTQQEDSAVYLCASSLDGQGLMALHFGNGTRLTVT.

The V and J genes are TRBV5-1 and TRBJ2-1; no firm D call. Trimming left V 2 bases short and J 2 bases short, with 14 bases between. This CDR3 has 16 amino acids. Looked up from germline, CDR1 is SGHRS and CDR2 is YFSETQ. The CDR3 loop is CASSLHGDYTYNEQFF. DNA for the CDR3: TGCGCCAGCAGCTTACATGGAGATTACACCTACAATGAGCAGTTCTTC.

The rearrangement joins TRBV7-2 to TRBJ2-7, with a possible D match to TRBD1 (6 bases). CDR1 SGHTA and CDR2 FQGNSA come from the germline V gene. The CDR3 extends over 14 amino acids. The ends were cut back, 5 bases at V and 3 bases at J, with 14 bases in the middle. CDR3 amino acids: CASSIDRSFYEQYF. The CDR3 DNA reads TGTGCCAGCAGCATAGACAGGAGCTTCTACGAGCAGTACTTC.

V gene TRBV29-1 combines with J gene TRBJ1-2; D call uncertain. Per the germline V gene, CDR1 is SQVTM and CDR2 is ANQGSEA. This CDR3 is 8 amino acids long. The CDR3 bases are TGCAGTGTCGGGTCCTACACCTTC. This encodes CSVGSYTF.